These 3 T cell receptor beta chains were all obtained from the same sample, sequenced in a study of spatial heterogeneity in lung cancer. Regarding time point: sample taken at primary tumor resection. In each case, whole RNA from tumor, nontumor lung or frozen PBMC was sequenced unsorted. TCRdb processed the 5' RACE reads anew with MiXCR; each CDR3 protein has one entry. The sample consists of roughly 39,000 distinct CDR3 sequences, around 7% of them appearing once. The sample in question was PBMCs, obtained at surgery. The receptors originated from a male donor with early-stage non-small cell lung cancer.

The gene calls are TRBV29-1 and TRBJ2-2, with 8 nucleotides matching TRBD2. V shed 6 bases, J shed 0 bases, and the junction held 9 bases outside the gene matches. This CDR3 comprises 16 residues. Germline CDR1 SQVTM, CDR2 ANQGSEA. CDR3 sequence reads: CSVNGLADPNTGELFF. Here the CDR3 DNA reads TGCAGCGTCAACGGACTAGCAGATCCGAACACCGGGGAGCTGTTTTTT.

The sample holds many counts of this clonotype. This rearrangement joins TRBV12-3 or TRBV12-4 to TRBJ2-2, with no clear D. V was shortened by 2 bases and J by 0 bases, with 7 bases between the two germline ends. This CDR3 comprises 15 residues. Here the CDR3 DNA reads TGTGCCAGCAGTTTAAATCTTCCGAACACCGGGGAGCTGTTTTTT. As protein: CASSLNLPNTGELFF.

This clonotype was counted between two and nine times. V is TRBV24-1 and J is TRBJ2-3; D may be TRBD1 or TRBD2 (5 bases each). This CDR3 has 15 amino acids. V lost 3 bases and J 0 bases, leaving 9 bases between the germline ends. Germline V lookup: CDR1 KGHDR, CDR2 SFDVKD. DNA of the CDR3: TGTGCCACCAGTGATCTCTGGGACAGCACAGATACGCAGTATTTT. Protein product: CATSDLWDSTDTQYF.